What follows describes a single T cell receptor beta chain. Its antigen specificity is not known. Base qualities are missing; no much larger clone stands one base away. The sample is drawn from a study of T cell changes during pregnancy in multiple sclerosis (dated by TCRdb to between 2017 and 2020). Broadly, across the study: In women with multiple sclerosis, the researchers looked at how the T cell repertoire shifted as pregnancy progressed.

Libraries were built with the immunoSEQ multiplex PCR assay. The source is immuneACCESS, and TCRdb retained only in-frame sequences with V and J called. Part of the clones is not carried over; for the studies checked, unresolved V genes explain less than half of this, and the remainder is unexplained. In this sample the table shows roughly 79,000 clones, over 85% of which occur a single time. The ten largest clones represent 0.65% to 0.75% of the sample. The germline V gene sets CDR1 to SGHTA and CDR2 to FQGNSA. V has 5 bases trimmed and J has 8 bases trimmed; junction bases matching no gene number 12. The CDR3 spans 15 residues, from the cysteine through the phenylalanine. Only the CDR3 part of the read is kept: 45 bases, read in frame from the first base.

Material: peripheral blood, obtained in the second trimester of pregnancy. This sequence uses TRBV7-2 and TRBJ1-3, with 7 junctional bases fitting TRBD1. This sequence was found in a female donor in good health, enrolled as a control in a pregnancy study. The nucleotide sequence is TGTGCCAGCAGCCGCCAAGGGGGCGCTGGGGACACCATATATTTT. This translates into CASSRQGGAGDTIYF. The entire variable domain, with the stretches around the CDR3 drawn from the reference TRBV7-2 and TRBJ1-3 proteins, is GAGVSQSPSNKVTEKGKDVELRCDPISGHTALYWYRQSLGQGLEFLIYFQGNSAPDKSGLPSDRFSAERTGGSVSTLTIQRTQQEDSAVYLCASSRQGGAGDTIYFGEGSWLTVV.